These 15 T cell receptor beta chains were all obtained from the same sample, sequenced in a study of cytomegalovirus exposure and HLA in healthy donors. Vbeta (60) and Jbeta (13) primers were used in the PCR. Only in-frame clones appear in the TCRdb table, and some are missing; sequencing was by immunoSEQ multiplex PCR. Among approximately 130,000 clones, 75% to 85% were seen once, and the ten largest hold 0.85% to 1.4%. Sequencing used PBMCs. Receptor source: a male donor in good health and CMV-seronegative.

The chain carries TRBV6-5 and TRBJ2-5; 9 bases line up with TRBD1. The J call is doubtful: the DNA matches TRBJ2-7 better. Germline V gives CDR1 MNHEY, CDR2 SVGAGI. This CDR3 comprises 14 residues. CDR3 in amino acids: CASSPLDRGYEQYF. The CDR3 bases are TGTGCCAGCAGTCCTTTGGACAGGGGATACGAGCAGTACTTC.

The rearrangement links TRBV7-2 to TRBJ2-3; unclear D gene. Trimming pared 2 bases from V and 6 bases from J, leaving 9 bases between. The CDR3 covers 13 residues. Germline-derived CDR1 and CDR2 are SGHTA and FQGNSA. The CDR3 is CASSLMGIDTQYF. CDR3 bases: TGTGCCAGCAGCTTAATGGGCATCGATACGCAGTATTTT.

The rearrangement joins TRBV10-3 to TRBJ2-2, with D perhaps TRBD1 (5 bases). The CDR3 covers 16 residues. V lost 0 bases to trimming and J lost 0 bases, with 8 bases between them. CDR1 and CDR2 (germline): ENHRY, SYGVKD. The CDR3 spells CAISESEQANTGELFF. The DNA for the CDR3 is TGTGCCATCAGTGAGTCGGAACAGGCGAACACCGGGGAGCTGTTTTTT.

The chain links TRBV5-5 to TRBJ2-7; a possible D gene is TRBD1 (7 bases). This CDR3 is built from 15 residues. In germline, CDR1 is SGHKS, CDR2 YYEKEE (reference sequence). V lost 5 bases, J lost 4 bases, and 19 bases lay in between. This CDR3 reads CASSSPGDRLYEQYF. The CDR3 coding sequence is TGTGCCAGCAGTTCCCCGGGGGACAGACTTTACGAGCAGTACTTC.

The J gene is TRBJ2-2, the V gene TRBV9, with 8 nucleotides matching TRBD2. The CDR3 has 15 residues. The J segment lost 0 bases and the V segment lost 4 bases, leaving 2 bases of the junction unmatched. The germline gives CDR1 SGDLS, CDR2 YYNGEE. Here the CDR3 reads CASSRLAPNTGELFF. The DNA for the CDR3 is TGTGCCAGCAGCCGACTAGCGCCGAACACCGGGGAGCTGTTTTTT.

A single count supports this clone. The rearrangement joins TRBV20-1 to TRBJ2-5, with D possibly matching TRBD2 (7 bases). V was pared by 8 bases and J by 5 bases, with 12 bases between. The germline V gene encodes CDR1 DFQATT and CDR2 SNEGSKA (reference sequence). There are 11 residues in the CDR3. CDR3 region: CSRGGMETQYF. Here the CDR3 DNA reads TGCAGTAGGGGGGGGATGGAGACCCAGTACTTC.

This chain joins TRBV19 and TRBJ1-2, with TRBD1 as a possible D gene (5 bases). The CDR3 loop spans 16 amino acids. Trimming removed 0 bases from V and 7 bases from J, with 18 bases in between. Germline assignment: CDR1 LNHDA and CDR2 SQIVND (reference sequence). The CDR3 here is CASSIDQKGPVGGYTF. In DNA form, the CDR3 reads TGTGCCAGTAGTATAGATCAGAAGGGGCCTGTCGGTGGCTACACCTTC.

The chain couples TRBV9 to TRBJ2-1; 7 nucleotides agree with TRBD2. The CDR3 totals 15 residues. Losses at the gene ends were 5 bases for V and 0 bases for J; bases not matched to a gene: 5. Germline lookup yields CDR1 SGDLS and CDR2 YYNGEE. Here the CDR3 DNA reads TGTGCCAGCAGTGTAAGCGGGAACTCCTACAATGAGCAGTTCTTC. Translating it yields CASSVSGNSYNEQFF.

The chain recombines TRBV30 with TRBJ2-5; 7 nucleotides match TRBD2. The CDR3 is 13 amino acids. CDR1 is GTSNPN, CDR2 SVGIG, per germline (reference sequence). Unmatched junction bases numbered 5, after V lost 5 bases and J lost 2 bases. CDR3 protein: CAWSTLAQETQYF. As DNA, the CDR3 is TGTGCCTGGTCCACACTAGCGCAAGAGACCCAGTACTTC.

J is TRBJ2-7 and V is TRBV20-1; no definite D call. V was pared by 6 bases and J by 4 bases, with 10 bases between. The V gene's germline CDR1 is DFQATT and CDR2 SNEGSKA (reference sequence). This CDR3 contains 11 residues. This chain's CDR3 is CSASREYEQYF. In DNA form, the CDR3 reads TGCAGTGCAAGCCGCGAGTACGAGCAGTACTTC.

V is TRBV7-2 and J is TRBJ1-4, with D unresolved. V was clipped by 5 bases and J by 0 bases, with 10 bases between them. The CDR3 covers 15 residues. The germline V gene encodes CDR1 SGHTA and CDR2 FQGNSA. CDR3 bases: TGTGCCAGCAGCCCTCCGGGTCCAACTAATGAAAAACTGTTTTTT. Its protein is CASSPPGPTNEKLFF. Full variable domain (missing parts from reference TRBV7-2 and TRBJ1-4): GAGVSQSPSNKVTEKGKDVELRCDPISGHTALYWYRQSLGQGLEFLIYFQGNSAPDKSGLPSDRFSAERTGGSVSTLTIQRTQQEDSAVYLCASSPPGPTNEKLFFGSGTQLSVL.

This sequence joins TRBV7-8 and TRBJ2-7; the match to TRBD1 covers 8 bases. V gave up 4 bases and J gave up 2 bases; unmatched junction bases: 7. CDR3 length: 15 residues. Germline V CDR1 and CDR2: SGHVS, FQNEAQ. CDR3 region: CASSYRTGLTYEQYF. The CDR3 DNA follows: TGTGCCAGCAGCTACAGGACAGGGCTCACCTACGAGCAGTACTTC.

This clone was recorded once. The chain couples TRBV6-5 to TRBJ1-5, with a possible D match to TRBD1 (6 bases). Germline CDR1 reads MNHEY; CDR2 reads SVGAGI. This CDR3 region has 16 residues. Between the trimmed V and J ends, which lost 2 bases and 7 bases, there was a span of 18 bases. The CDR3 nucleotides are TGTGCCAGCAGTTACCGGGACACAGGATCCGGCCAGCCCCAGCATTTT. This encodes CASSYRDTGSGQPQHF.

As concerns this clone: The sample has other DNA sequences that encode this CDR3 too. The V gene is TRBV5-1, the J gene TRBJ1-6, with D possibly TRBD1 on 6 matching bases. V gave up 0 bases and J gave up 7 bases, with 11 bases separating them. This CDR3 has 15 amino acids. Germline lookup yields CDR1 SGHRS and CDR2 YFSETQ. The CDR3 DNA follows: TGCGCCAGCAGCTTGGCCCAGGGGAACAATTCACCCCTCCACTTT. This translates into CASSLAQGNNSPLHF.

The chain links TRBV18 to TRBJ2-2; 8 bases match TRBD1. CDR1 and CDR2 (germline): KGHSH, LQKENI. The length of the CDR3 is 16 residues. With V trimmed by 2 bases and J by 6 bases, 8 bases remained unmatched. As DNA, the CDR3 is TGTGCCAGCTCACCAAAAAAAGGACAGGGCCCCGGGGAGCTGTTTTTT. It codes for CASSPKKGQGPGELFF.